This section outlines one T cell receptor (beta chain) sequence together with its context. What it binds is not known. TCRdb reprocessed the 5' RACE reads with MiXCR, giving one entry per CDR3 protein. The sample consists of some 310,000 distinct CDR3 sequences, 20% to 25% of them appearing once. The germline V and J ends were trimmed by 5 bases and 7 bases, with 17 bases remaining between them. The germline V gene has CDR1 SGHTA and CDR2 FQGNSA. The CDR3 is 14 amino acids. This sample was included in a study of T-cell memory formation after mild COVID-19. At the level of the study: The study found TCR clusters largely donor specific.

Study results and caveats: Clones contracting over day 15 to 85 were CD4/CD8 balanced, with later expanders leaning CD4+. The authors left the SARS-CoV-2 specificity of second-wave clones peaking on day 37 unconfirmed.

This TCR derives from a man in his late teens or twenties who had mild COVID-19 (a few samples of this study predate the infection). Cell type and time point are not known. V usage is TRBV7-2 and J usage is TRBJ2-5; D is possibly TRBD2 (6 bases). The sequenced material came from PBMCs or a T cell subset sorted from them (not recorded which). The chain's CDR3 is CASSGGWQGGTQYF. DNA of the CDR3: TGTGCCAGCAGCGGAGGTTGGCAGGGAGGGACCCAGTACTTC.